These 32 T cell receptor beta chains came from one sample sequenced in a study of blood T cell repertoires in COVID-19. Method: immunoSEQ multiplex PCR; TCRdb's copy keeps in-frame clones and lacks some. The sample has under 140,000 clones, roughly four fifths seen once. Sequenced material: peripheral blood. These receptors originate from a woman in her fifties or sixties with acute or convalescent COVID-19.

V gene TRBV2 combines with J gene TRBJ1-1; D is uncertain. The germline gives CDR1 SNHLY, CDR2 FYNNEI. The CDR3 runs 14 residues. Trimming removed 3 bases at V and 4 bases at J, with 12 bases between. The CDR3 sequence is CASSDASWSTEAFF. CDR3 DNA: TGTGCCAGCAGTGACGCCAGTTGGAGCACTGAAGCTTTCTTT.

In its sample, this clone was seen many times. The chain recombines TRBV18 with TRBJ2-2, with 7 bases that match TRBD1. Germline V gene data show CDR1 as KGHSH and CDR2 as LQKENI. The CDR3 totals 16 residues. Unmatched junction bases numbered 5, after V lost 2 bases and J lost 2 bases. Here the CDR3 DNA reads TGTGCCAGCTCACCATGGGACAGAGGTAACACCGGGGAGCTGTTTTTT. Amino acid sequence: CASSPWDRGNTGELFF. Full variable domain (missing parts from reference TRBV18 and TRBJ2-2): NAGVMQNPRHLVRRRGQEARLRCSPMKGHSHVYWYRQLPEEGLKFMVYLQKENIIDESGMPKERFSAEFPKEGPSILRIQQVVRGDSAAYFCASSPWDRGNTGELFFGEGSRLTVL.

The V call is TRBV18, the J call TRBJ2-2; perhaps TRBD1 as D (6 bases). Germline V CDR1 and CDR2: KGHSH, LQKENI. This CDR3 has 15 residues. The ends were cut back, 6 bases at V and 6 bases at J, with 17 bases in the middle. The CDR3 region is CASSAFSGTPGELFF. The CDR3 DNA sequence: TGTGCCAGCTCTGCCTTTTCCGGGACACCCGGGGAGCTGTTTTTT.

The chain is built from TRBV3-1 (or the pseudogene TRBV3-2) and TRBJ1-1; D is unclear. V lost 0 bases, J lost 5 bases, and 19 bases lay in between. The CDR3 runs to 17 residues. Germline V lookup: CDR1 LGHDT, CDR2 YNNKEL (reference sequence). CDR3 coding DNA: TGTGCCAGCAGCCAAGATTCTTTCGGGGTAAGAGGTACTGAAGCTTTCTTT. This translates into CASSQDSFGVRGTEAFF.

The chain has TRBV3-1 (or the pseudogene TRBV3-2) and TRBJ2-3, with 8 bases that match TRBD2. Losses at the gene ends were 2 bases for V and 8 bases for J; bases not matched to a gene: 21. The CDR3 loop spans 19 amino acids. CDR1 and CDR2 (germline): LGHDT, YNNKEL (reference sequence). This chain's CDR3 is CASSQLKGLARTIGGTQYF. CDR3 nucleotide sequence: TGTGCCAGCAGCCAACTTAAAGGACTAGCTAGGACAATAGGGGGTACGCAGTATTTT.

The J gene is TRBJ2-7, the V gene TRBV30; the D gene is possibly TRBD1 (7 bases). Trimming stripped 6 bases from V and 0 bases from J, with 18 bases between. Looked up from germline, CDR1 is GTSNPN and CDR2 is SVGIG (reference sequence). This CDR3 has 15 residues. Here the CDR3 reads CACHAGQTISYEQYF. CDR3 in DNA: TGTGCCTGCCACGCGGGACAGACGATCTCCTACGAGCAGTACTTC.

The J gene is TRBJ1-1, the V gene TRBV7-8; D not resolved. CDR3 length equals 15 residues. Germline V gene data show CDR1 as SGHVS and CDR2 as FQNEAQ. Trimming took 1 base from V and 0 from J, leaving 9 bases between them. CDR3: CASSLVARVNTEAFF. Written as DNA, the CDR3 is TGTGCCAGCAGCTTAGTAGCCAGAGTGAACACTGAAGCTTTCTTT. The full variable domain, in which reference TRBV7-8 and TRBJ1-1 provide the parts outside the CDR3, is GAGVSQSPRYKVAKRGQDVALRCDPISGHVSLFWYQQALGQGPEFLTYFQNEAQLDKSGLPSDRFFAERPEGSVSTLKIQRTQQEDSAVYLCASSLVARVNTEAFFGQGTRLTVV.

The chain uses TRBV5-5 and TRBJ2-5, with TRBD2 identical over 12 bases. V was clipped by 0 bases and J by 6 bases; unmatched bases: 6. Germline assignment: CDR1 SGHKS and CDR2 YYEKEE (reference sequence). The CDR3 has 16 residues. The CDR3 region has the DNA TGTGCCAGCAGCTTGGGCCTAGCGGGGGGGCCTCAGACCCAGTACTTC. Translation gives CASSLGLAGGPQTQYF.

The chain joins TRBV5-4 to TRBJ2-7; perhaps TRBD1 as D (6 bases). The CDR3 length is 14 residues. The ends were cut back, 4 bases at V and 0 bases at J, with 11 bases in the middle. The germline V gene encodes CDR1 SGHNT and CDR2 YYREEE (reference sequence). The CDR3 coding sequence is TGTGCCAGCAGCCTAGCAGGGGACTCCTACGAGCAGTACTTC. This gives the protein CASSLAGDSYEQYF.

This clone has only a few counts. The chain recombines TRBV5-4 with TRBJ1-6; 8 bases are a match to TRBD1. J lost 7 bases, V lost 3 bases, and 6 bases had no gene match. The CDR3 length is 15 residues. The V gene's germline CDR1 is SGHNT and CDR2 YYREEE (reference sequence). This CDR3 reads CASSSWTGQNSPLHF. In DNA, the CDR3 is TGTGCCAGCAGCTCGTGGACAGGGCAAAATTCACCCCTCCACTTT. Using reference TRBV5-4 and TRBJ1-6 for the parts outside the CDR3, the full variable domain is ETGVTQSPTHLIKTRGQQVTLRCSSQSGHNTVSWYQQALGQGPQFIFQYYREEENGRGNFPPRFSGLQFPNYSSELNVNALELDDSALYLCASSSWTGQNSPLHFGNGTRLTVT.

The chain links TRBV4-3 to TRBJ2-1; D is perhaps TRBD2 (6 bases). Germline CDR1 LGHNA, CDR2 YSLEER. CDR3 size: 13 residues. Trimming removed 0 bases at V and 10 bases at J, with 10 bases between. CDR3 sequence: CASSQDSAGEQFF. DNA for the CDR3: TGCGCCAGCAGCCAAGATTCTGCGGGAGAGCAGTTCTTC.

This clone was recorded only once. This chain links TRBV27 with TRBJ2-3; 12 bases are shared with TRBD2. The ends lost 5 bases at V and 5 bases at J; junction bases unmatched: 8. Germline V gives CDR1 MNHEY, CDR2 SMNVEV (reference sequence). The CDR3 contains 16 residues. CDR3 region: CASSALAGGLQDTQYF. In DNA, the CDR3 is TGTGCCAGCAGTGCTCTAGCGGGGGGGTTGCAAGATACGCAGTATTTT.

The chain has TRBV7-2 and TRBJ2-3; TRBD2 agrees at 7 bases. This CDR3 has 16 amino acids. Trimming took 3 bases from V and 0 from J; bases not matched to a gene: 6. From germline, CDR1 is SGHTA and CDR2 FQGNSA. CDR3 protein: CASSLIAGRSTDTQYF. The DNA of the CDR3 is TGTGCCAGCAGCTTGATAGCGGGCCGTAGCACAGATACGCAGTATTTT.

The genes are TRBV12-3 or TRBV12-4 and TRBJ2-7, with TRBD2 as a possible D gene (5 bases). The CDR3 has 12 amino acids. V lost 5 bases and J 4 bases, leaving 9 bases between the germline ends. CDR3 nucleotides: TGTGCCAGCAGTCCGCCGGGATACGAGCAGTACTTC. Protein sequence: CASSPPGYEQYF.

The chain is built from TRBV2 and TRBJ2-1; 8 bases line up with TRBD2. V gave up 8 bases and J gave up 0 bases; unmatched junction bases: 3. The germline V gene encodes CDR1 SNHLY and CDR2 FYNNEI. CDR3 length: 14 residues. The CDR3 DNA reads TGTGCCAGCGTACGGGGGGGCTCCTACAATGAGCAGTTCTTC. The encoded protein is CASVRGGSYNEQFF.

This sequence joins TRBV2 and TRBJ2-3, with TRBD1 identical over 10 bases. In germline, CDR1 is SNHLY, CDR2 FYNNEI. The CDR3 covers 18 residues. V lost 3 bases to trimming and J lost 4 bases; unmatched junction nucleotides: 13. Here the CDR3 DNA reads TGTGCCAGCAGTGATAATGGGGGACAGGGGTTAGCCGCAGATACGCAGTATTTT. This encodes CASSDNGGQGLAADTQYF.

This chain joins TRBV15 and TRBJ2-7, with D perhaps matching TRBD1 (6 bases). The CDR3 sequence is 16 residues long. CDR1 LNHNV and CDR2 YYDKDF come from the germline V gene (reference sequence). V lost 1 base, J lost 7 bases, and 20 bases lay in between. The CDR3 here is CATSRGVGQGRREQYF. The CDR3 DNA reads as TGTGCCACCAGCAGAGGAGTGGGGCAGGGGAGAAGGGAGCAGTACTTC.

This chain joins TRBV7-9 and TRBJ2-2, with TRBD2 matching over 7 bases. Germline values: CDR1 SEHNR, CDR2 FQNEAQ (reference sequence). V dropped 3 bases and J dropped 6; count of bases not matched to a gene: 4. CDR3 size: 14 residues. In nucleotides, the CDR3 is TGTGCCAGCAGCTTCGGGAGGTTCTCCGGGGAGCTGTTTTTT. The encoded protein is CASSFGRFSGELFF. The entire variable domain, with the rest obtained from reference TRBV7-9 and TRBJ2-2, is as follows: DTGVSQNPRHKITKRGQNVTFRCDPISEHNRLYWYRQTLGQGPEFLTYFQNEAQLEKSRLLSDRFSAERPKGSFSTLEIQRTEQGDSAMYLCASSFGRFSGELFFGEGSRLTVL.

The chain carries TRBV6-2 or TRBV6-3 and TRBJ1-1; TRBD1 agrees at 7 bases. The CDR3 runs to 14 residues. The trim removed 5 bases at V and 2 bases at J, leaving 5 bases unmatched. Germline values: CDR1 MNHEY, CDR2 SVGEGT. CDR3 bases: TGTGCCAGCAGTAATTACAGGGGCAACACTGAAGCTTTCTTT. Protein: CASSNYRGNTEAFF.

V is TRBV9 and J is TRBJ2-3; 12 nucleotides match TRBD2. Germline V gene sequence: CDR1 SGDLS, CDR2 YYNGEE. The CDR3 runs to 16 residues. Germline trimming cut 2 bases from V and 6 bases from J; bases unmatched to any gene: 7. The CDR3 protein is CASSVPSGGAHDTQYF. The CDR3 nucleotides are TGTGCCAGCAGCGTCCCTAGCGGGGGGGCCCACGATACGCAGTATTTT.

This chain joins TRBV6-4 and TRBJ2-1; D ambiguous. The CDR3 runs to 13 residues. The germline gives CDR1 MRHNA, CDR2 SNTAGT. The germline V and J ends were trimmed by 0 bases and 15 bases, with 15 bases remaining between them. Written as DNA, the CDR3 is TGTGCCAGCAGTGACTCGACCGGGTCCTCAACGTTCTTC. It is translated as CASSDSTGSSTFF.

The chain uses TRBV15 and TRBJ2-7; D unclear. V lost 0 bases, J lost 3 bases, and 6 bases lay in between. This CDR3 contains 13 residues. The germline V gene has CDR1 LNHNV and CDR2 YYDKDF (reference sequence). As DNA, the CDR3 is TGTGCCACCAGCAGAGATCCCAACTACGAGCAGTACTTC. As protein: CATSRDPNYEQYF.

The chain is built from TRBV28 and TRBJ1-3; 7 bases agree with TRBD1. V trimming: 4 bases; J trimming: 0 bases; junction bases outside the gene matches: 6. Germline loops: CDR1 MDHEN, CDR2 SYDVKM. The CDR3 is 16 amino acids. CDR3 residues: CASSSQGGSSGNTIYF. CDR3 coding DNA: TGTGCCAGCAGTTCCCAGGGGGGAAGCTCTGGAAACACCATATATTTT.

The CDR3 sequence: CASSRTDSYGYTF. The CDR3 DNA follows: TGTGCCAGCAGCAGAACGGACAGCTATGGCTACACCTTC. This chain joins TRBV4-2 and TRBJ1-2, with D perhaps TRBD1 (6 bases). The CDR3 is 13 residues long. V was shortened by 5 bases and J by 4 bases, with 11 bases between the two germline ends. The germline gives CDR1 LGHNA, CDR2 YNFKEQ.

The V and J genes are TRBV6-4 and TRBJ2-1, with D maybe TRBD2 (7 bases). V shed 2 bases and J shed 8 bases, with 16 bases lying between them. This CDR3 has 15 amino acids. Germline CDR1 reads MRHNA; CDR2 reads SNTAGT. The DNA for the CDR3 is TGTGCCAGCAGTGACGGTGGGGGGGCCATTGATGAGCAGTTCTTC. Amino acids: CASSDGGGAIDEQFF.

CDR3 DNA: TGTGCCAGCGCCCTAACCGGCGGTCGGGAAAAACTGTTTTTT. Translated, it gives CASALTGGREKLFF. The chain carries TRBV27 and TRBJ1-4; D not resolved. The germline V gene encodes CDR1 MNHEY and CDR2 SMNVEV (reference sequence). Trimming stripped 8 bases from V and 8 bases from J, with 18 bases between. This CDR3 has 14 residues. The entire variable domain, with the rest obtained from reference TRBV27 and TRBJ1-4, is as follows: EAQVTQNPRYLITVTGKKLTVTCSQNMNHEYMSWYRQDPGLGLRQIYYSMNVEVTDKGDVPEGYKVSRKEKRNFPLILESPSPNQTSLYFCASALTGGREKLFFGSGTQLSVL.

V usage is TRBV9 and J usage is TRBJ1-4; TRBD1 might be the D (5 bases). Looked up from germline, CDR1 is SGDLS and CDR2 is YYNGEE. Trimming took off 4 bases at V and 8 bases at J, with 18 bases between the two ends. This CDR3 has 15 amino acids. The CDR3 DNA is TGTGCCAGCAGCCCAGGGTGGGGAGGTCGCGAAAAACTGTTTTTT. This encodes CASSPGWGGREKLFF.

V gene TRBV5-1 combines with J gene TRBJ2-1; 11 bases agree with TRBD2. The CDR3 sequence is 19 residues long. Germline V lookup: CDR1 SGHRS, CDR2 YFSETQ. J lost 4 bases, V lost 3 bases, and 15 bases had no gene match. The CDR3 nucleotides read TGCGCCAGCAGCTCCCGGCAGACTAGCGGGGTGTTCGGATACAATGAGCAGTTCTTC. Encoded protein: CASSSRQTSGVFGYNEQFF. Variable domain in full (rest from reference TRBV5-1 and TRBJ2-1): KAGVTQTPRYLIKTRGQQVTLSCSPISGHRSVSWYQQTPGQGLQFLFEYFSETQRNKGNFPGRFSGRQFSNSRSEMNVSTLELGDSALYLCASSSRQTSGVFGYNEQFFGPGTRLTVL.

The rearrangement joins TRBV24-1 to TRBJ2-5; 8 bases align to TRBD1. This CDR3 spans 16 amino acids. The trim removed 2 bases at V and 0 bases at J, leaving 4 bases unmatched. Germline V gene lookup returns CDR1 KGHDR and CDR2 SFDVKD. CDR3 protein: CATSDSGTGHQETQYF. The DNA for the CDR3 is TGTGCCACCAGTGATTCGGGGACAGGCCACCAAGAGACCCAGTACTTC.

The chain combines TRBV29-1 with TRBJ2-3; D possibly corresponds to TRBD2 (6 bases). The germline CDR1 and CDR2 sequences are SQVTM and ANQGSEA. V was pared by 1 base and J by 0 bases, with 11 bases between. The CDR3 is made up of 15 amino acids. The CDR3 loop reads CSVEGGAASTDTQYF. The CDR3 bases are TGCAGCGTTGAAGGCGGGGCGGCCAGCACAGATACGCAGTATTTT.

The gene calls are TRBV3-1 (or the pseudogene TRBV3-2) and TRBJ1-1, with unresolved D. The CDR3 consists of 14 residues. Trimming stripped 1 base from V and 4 bases from J, with 10 bases between. Germline CDR1 LGHDT, CDR2 YNNKEL (reference sequence). CDR3 sequence (DNA): TGTGCCAGCAGCCAAGGTGAGGTGGGCACTGAAGCTTTCTTT. Encoded protein: CASSQGEVGTEAFF.

This clone appeared once. This chain connects TRBV2 to TRBJ1-2; tentatively, D is TRBD1 (5 bases). The CDR3 runs to 13 residues. Deletions cut 3 bases from V and 4 bases from J, with 9 bases between. Germline V gene data show CDR1 as SNHLY and CDR2 as FYNNEI. The CDR3 is CASSEGGAYGYTF. The CDR3 DNA is TGTGCCAGCAGTGAGGGGGGTGCCTATGGCTACACCTTC.